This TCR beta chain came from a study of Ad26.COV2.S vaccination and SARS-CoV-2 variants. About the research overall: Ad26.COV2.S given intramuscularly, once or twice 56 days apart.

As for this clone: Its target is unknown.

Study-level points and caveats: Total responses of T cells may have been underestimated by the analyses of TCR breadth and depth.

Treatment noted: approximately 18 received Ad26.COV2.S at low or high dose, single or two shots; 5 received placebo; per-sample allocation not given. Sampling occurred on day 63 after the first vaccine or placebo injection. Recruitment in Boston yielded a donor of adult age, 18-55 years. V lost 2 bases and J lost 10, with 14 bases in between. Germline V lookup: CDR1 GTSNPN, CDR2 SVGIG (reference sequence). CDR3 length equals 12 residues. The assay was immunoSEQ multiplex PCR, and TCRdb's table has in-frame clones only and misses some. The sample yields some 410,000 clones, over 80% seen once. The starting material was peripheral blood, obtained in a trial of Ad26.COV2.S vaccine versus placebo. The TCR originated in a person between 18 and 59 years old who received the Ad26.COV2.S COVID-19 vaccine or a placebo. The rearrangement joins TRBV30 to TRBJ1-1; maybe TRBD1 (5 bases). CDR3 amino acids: CAWSPRGSRAFF. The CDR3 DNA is TGTGCCTGGAGTCCCCGGGGGAGTCGAGCTTTCTTT.